This TCR beta chain was retrieved from a study of blood T cell repertoires in COVID-19. Overall study: Sources were T cells, B-cell-depleted T cells, or PBMCs; the material itself was cDNA or gDNA.

V was trimmed by 3 bases and J by 5 bases, leaving 8 bases between them. Germline V lookup: CDR1 SGHRS, CDR2 YFSETQ. The CDR3 runs 12 residues. Only in-frame clones appear in the TCRdb table, and some are missing; sequencing was by immunoSEQ multiplex PCR. This sample has about 380,000 clones, with roughly 85% found just once. The receptor comes from a woman aged 18-29 years with acute or convalescent COVID-19. Sequences were obtained from peripheral blood. This chain connects TRBV5-1 to TRBJ2-5; tentative D call: TRBD2 (5 bases). DNA for the CDR3: TGCGCCAGCAGCTCGACGGGGGAGACCCAGTACTTC. Translating it yields CASSSTGETQYF.